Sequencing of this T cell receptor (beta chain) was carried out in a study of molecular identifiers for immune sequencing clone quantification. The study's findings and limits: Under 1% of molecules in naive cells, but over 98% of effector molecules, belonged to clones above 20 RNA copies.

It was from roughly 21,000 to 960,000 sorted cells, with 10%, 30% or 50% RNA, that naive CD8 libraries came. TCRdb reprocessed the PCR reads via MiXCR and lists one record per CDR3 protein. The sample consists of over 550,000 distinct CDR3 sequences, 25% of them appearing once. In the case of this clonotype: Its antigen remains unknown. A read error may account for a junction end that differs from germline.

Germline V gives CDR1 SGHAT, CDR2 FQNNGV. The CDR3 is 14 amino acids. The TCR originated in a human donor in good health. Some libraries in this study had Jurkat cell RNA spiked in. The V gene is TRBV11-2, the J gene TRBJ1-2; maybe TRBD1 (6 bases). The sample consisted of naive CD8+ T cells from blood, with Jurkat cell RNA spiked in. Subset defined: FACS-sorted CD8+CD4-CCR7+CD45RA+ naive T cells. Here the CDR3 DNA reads TGTGTCAGCAGCTCAAAAGGGGGTTCCTATGGCTACACCTTC. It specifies CVSSSKGGSYGYTF.